The clone carrying this TCR beta chain was picked up many times. Its antigen is undetermined. These data come from a study of T cells in Graves' hyperthyroidism and ophthalmopathy. Whole-study findings and limits: Blood also carried most thyroid clonotypes expanded above 0.001.

Clinical symptoms, serum thyroxine and TRAb, thyroid ultrasound and orbital computed tomography were used for the diagnoses. RNA transcripts provided the source from which TCR beta CDR3 regions were amplified. TCR CDR3 underwent first-round RT-PCR with the HTBI primer set. TCRdb independently ran MiXCR on the multiplex PCR reads; one entry per CDR3 protein. The sample shows about 350,000 distinct CDR3 sequences, about a sixth of them seen only once. The CDR3 extends over 15 amino acids. Germline V lookup: CDR1 SGHVS, CDR2 FQNEAQ. Losses at the gene ends were 2 bases for V and 3 bases for J; bases not matched to a gene: 0.

This receptor was identified in a woman aged 40 to 50 with Graves' ophthalmopathy. This chain joins TRBV7-8 and TRBJ2-2, with TRBD2 matching 10 bases. The sequencing input was blood. As DNA, the CDR3 is TGTGCCAGCAGCTTAAGCGGGGGGGACACCGGGGAGCTGTTTTTT. Encoded protein: CASSLSGGDTGELFF.